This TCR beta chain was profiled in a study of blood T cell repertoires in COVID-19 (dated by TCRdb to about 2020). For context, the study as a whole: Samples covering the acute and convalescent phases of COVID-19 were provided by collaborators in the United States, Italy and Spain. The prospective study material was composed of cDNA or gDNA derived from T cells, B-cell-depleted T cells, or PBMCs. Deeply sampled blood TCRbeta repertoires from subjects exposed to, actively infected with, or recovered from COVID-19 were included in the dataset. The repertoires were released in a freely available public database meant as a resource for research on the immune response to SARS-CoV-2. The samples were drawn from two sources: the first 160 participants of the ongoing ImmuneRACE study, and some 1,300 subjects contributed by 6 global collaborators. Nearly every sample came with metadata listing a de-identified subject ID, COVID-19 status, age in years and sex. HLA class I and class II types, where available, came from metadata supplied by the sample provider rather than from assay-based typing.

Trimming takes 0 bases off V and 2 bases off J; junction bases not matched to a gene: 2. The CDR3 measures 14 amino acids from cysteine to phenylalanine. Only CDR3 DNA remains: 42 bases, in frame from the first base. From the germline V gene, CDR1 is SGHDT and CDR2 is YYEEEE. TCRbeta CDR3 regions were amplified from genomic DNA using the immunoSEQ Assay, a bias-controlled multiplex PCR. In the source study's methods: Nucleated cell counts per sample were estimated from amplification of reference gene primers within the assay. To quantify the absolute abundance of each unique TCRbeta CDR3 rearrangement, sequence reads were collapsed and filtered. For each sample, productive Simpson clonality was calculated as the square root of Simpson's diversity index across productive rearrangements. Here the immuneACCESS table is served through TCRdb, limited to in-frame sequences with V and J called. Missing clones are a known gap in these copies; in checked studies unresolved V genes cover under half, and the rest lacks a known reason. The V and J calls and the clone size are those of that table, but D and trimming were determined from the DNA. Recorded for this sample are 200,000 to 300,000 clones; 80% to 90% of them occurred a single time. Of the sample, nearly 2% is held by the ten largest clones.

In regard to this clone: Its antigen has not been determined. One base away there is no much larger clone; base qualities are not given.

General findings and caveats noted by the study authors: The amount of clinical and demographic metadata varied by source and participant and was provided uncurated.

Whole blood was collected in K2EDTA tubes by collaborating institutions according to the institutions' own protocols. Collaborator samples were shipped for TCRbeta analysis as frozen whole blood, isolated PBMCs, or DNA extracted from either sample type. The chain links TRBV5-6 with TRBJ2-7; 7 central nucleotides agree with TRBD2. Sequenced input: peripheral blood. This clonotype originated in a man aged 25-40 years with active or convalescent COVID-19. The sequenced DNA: TGTGCCAGCAGCTTGGGACTAGCACCCTACGAGCAGTACTTC. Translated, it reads CASSLGLAPYEQYF.